What follows describes a single T cell receptor beta chain. What this receptor recognizes is not known. There are no base qualities to consult, and no much larger clone falls within one base. To prepare the library, 5' RACE was applied. For sequencing, an Illumina HiSeq 2000 was employed. A universal primer binding site was introduced by template switching, and a unique molecular identifier was present in the final cDNA, enabling accurate counting of TCR cDNA molecules. Specific primers in the conserved constant-segment region were used to synthesize first-strand cDNA for the TCR alpha and beta chains. To control for contamination, every cDNA library carried two barcodes: a SMART-Mk sample barcode plus Illumina barcodes. TruSeq adapter sequences along with Illumina sample barcodes were introduced in two successive PCR steps. The TCR alpha and beta cDNA libraries were sequenced on the Illumina HiSeq platform using custom primers. From the authors' description of their analysis: MiGEC processed the raw reads to extract unique molecular identifiers, while MiXCR was used to determine the CDR3 positions. Recombination models were inferred per individual with the repgenHMM and IGoR tools using an EM algorithm. Shared clonotypes were analyzed with the tcR package in R, and sharing was normalized by the product of cloneset sizes. To study raw recombination without the effects of thymic and clonal selection, out-of-frame nonproductive sequences were analyzed. TCRdb itself trimmed the public reads at Q25 with fastp, ran MiXCR and retained productive beta chains. Records with the same CDR3 protein are collapsed into one entry carrying the most frequent genes and DNA. These V and J calls rely on TCRdb rather than the paper's analysis. The table for this sample lists 540,000 or so distinct CDR3 sequences; about a fifth of them were counted only once. The ten top clones hold around 0.48% of the sample.

Trimming costs V 4 bases and J 2 bases, and their ends lie 17 bases apart. From the cysteine up to the phenylalanine, the CDR3 has a length of 15 residues. Only CDR3 DNA remains: 45 bases, in frame from the first base. The germline V gene sets CDR1 to SQVTM and CDR2 to ANQGSEA. The sample is drawn from a study of identical twins (dated by TCRdb to 2016 to 2018). Broadly, across the study: To test whether fetal clonotypes persist, the study used deep sequencing on TCR alpha and beta repertoires from monozygotic twins, unrelated adults of various ages, and cord blood. To rule out contamination, the twin experiments were replicated at different times with different library preparation protocols. Overall results and qualifications from the work: In beta out-of-frame sequences, excess twin sharing was weaker, because having fewer shared sequences lowered the signal-to-noise ratio. Abundant cord blood beta clonotypes had fewer insertions, young adult naive repertoires showed a similar but weaker trend, and memory repertoires showed no such trend. Because the same donors could not be followed over many years, the conclusions depended on cross-sectional statistical analysis. Recombination models systematically underestimated out-of-frame TCR alpha sharing in monozygotic twins but agreed with sharing between unrelated individuals. Invariant T cells such as MAIT and iNKT could partly confound zero-insertion analyses, though diverse VJ usage argued against this for most clonotypes. Compared with coincidental sharing between unrelated individuals, an excess of low generation-probability sequences was observed among out-of-frame TCR alpha sequences shared between twins.

Every donor in the study was a healthy Caucasian. Three pairs of female monozygotic twins, all aged 18 to 29 years, were included in the twin cohort. Positive isolation kits from Invitrogen were used to isolate CD4+ and CD8+ T cell populations. The data were also submitted as part of a second study, on yellow fever vaccine responses in identical twins. The second publication reports: The authors reported that the T cell response to vaccination in identical twins appeared partly convergent and partly personalized. The study precisely tracked vaccine-responding T cell clones in identical twins.

The receptor was isolated from a woman in her late teens or twenties in good health. Sequencing input: CD4+ T cells sorted from blood. Rearrangement joined TRBV29-1 to TRBJ2-5; matching of 6 bases hints at TRBD1 as the D gene. The CDR3 protein: CSVALDSREQETQYF. The DNA is TGCAGCGTTGCGCTGGACAGCAGGGAGCAAGAGACCCAGTACTTC.